This paragraph covers one TCR beta chain sequence. The CDR3 consists of 14 residues. CDR1 SGDLS and CDR2 YYNGEE come from the germline V gene. Trimming pared 5 bases from V and 10 bases from J, leaving 21 bases between. The data derive from a study of CD8 T cells in Susac syndrome. Overall study: Of the sequenced Susac syndrome patients, six had active disease and eight were in remission. Blood was drawn from Susac syndrome patients while they were therapy-naive, on corticosteroids, or on intravenous immunoglobulin alone.

Negative isolation yielded CD8+ and CD4+ T cells; FACS enriched TEMRA cells. RNA in amounts of roughly 0.5 to 1 ug was reverse transcribed with random hexamers. The authors amplified TCR beta CDR3 across 54 Vbeta and 13 Jbeta using immunoSEQ multiplex PCR. In TCRdb, the immunoSEQ multiplex PCR reads were re-called with MiXCR into one record per CDR3 protein. The table includes around 150,000 distinct CDR3 sequences, just under 95% detected once. This chain joins TRBV9 and TRBJ1-1, with D perhaps TRBD1 (6 bases). The clonotype comes from a human donor with Susac syndrome. The sequenced material came from CD8+ T cells from PBMCs. CDR3 DNA sequence: TGTGCCAGCAGTGCTACCCGAGGGGGAGGTGGAGCTTTCTTT. As protein: CASSATRGGGGAFF.